A single sample gave rise to the 12 T cell receptor beta chains below, sequenced in a study of read filtering for tumor transcriptome and immune sequencing. Molecular barcoded adaptors covering alpha/delta and beta/gamma chains were used on roughly 400 ng RNA. Via MiXCR, TCRdb re-called the reads, giving one row per CDR3 protein. Here the sample spans some 30,000 distinct CDR3 sequences, 18% being singletons. Source material: a population of CD138-negative cells sorted from bone marrow. These receptors were obtained from a donor aged 40 or over with multiple myeloma.

This clonotype is medium-sized within its sample. V is TRBV6-2 or TRBV6-3 and J is TRBJ2-1, with D perhaps TRBD2 (7 bases). Between the trimmed V and J ends, which lost 5 bases and 6 bases, there was a span of 20 bases. Germline-derived CDR1 and CDR2 are MNHEY and SVGEGT. The CDR3 length is 16 residues. CDR3 DNA: TGTGCCAGCAGTCGGAACGGGGGGCCACACTCCAATGAGCAGTTCTTC. Its protein is CASSRNGGPHSNEQFF.

A few counts support this clonotype. A much more abundant neighbour one base away suggests this may be a read error. The genes are TRBV9 and TRBJ2-2; 12 bases are a match to TRBD1. Per germline, CDR1 SGDLS and CDR2 YYNGEE. This CDR3 comprises 16 residues. CDR3 protein: CASGVEGQGAFGELFF. The CDR3 DNA sequence: TGTGCCAGCGGCGTAGAGGGACAGGGGGCGTTCGGGGAGCTGTTTTTT.

This clonotype was observed at least ten times. The rearrangement links TRBV5-4 to TRBJ2-7; 9 bases map to TRBD2. This CDR3 is 16 amino acids long. Per the germline V gene, CDR1 is SGHNT and CDR2 is YYREEE (reference sequence). Losses at the gene ends were 4 bases for V and 0 bases for J; bases not matched to a gene: 8. CDR3 coding DNA: TGTGCCAGCAGCCCTCGGGGTAGCGGGAGCTCCTACGAGCAGTACTTC. It yields the protein CASSPRGSGSSYEQYF.

The chain is built from TRBV5-1 and TRBJ1-3; the D gene is possibly TRBD1 (6 bases). Trimming took off 5 bases at V and 0 bases at J, with 6 bases between the two ends. Germline CDR1 reads SGHRS; CDR2 reads YFSETQ. The CDR3 consists of 13 residues. The CDR3 DNA sequence: TGCGCCAGCAGGACAGGCTCTGGAAACACCATATATTTT. It codes for CASRTGSGNTIYF.

This clonotype was seen at least ten times. The chain combines TRBV6-5 with TRBJ1-5; unclear D gene. This CDR3 contains 17 residues. CDR1 and CDR2 from the germline V gene are MNHEY and SVGAGI. The V end lost 5 bases, the J end lost 0 bases, and 17 bases lay between the germline ends. DNA of the CDR3: TGTGCCAGCAGTCCCACCCGAACAGCCCATAGCAATCAGCCCCAGCATTTT. Amino acid sequence: CASSPTRTAHSNQPQHF.

Ten or more counts support this clonotype. The chain carries TRBV5-1 and TRBJ2-2; TRBD1 agrees at 8 bases. The V and J ends lost 4 bases and 5 bases, in that order; junction bases with no gene match: 13. Germline V gives CDR1 SGHRS, CDR2 YFSETQ. The CDR3 totals 17 residues. The CDR3: CASSRQGQGPGTGELFF. Here the CDR3 DNA reads TGCGCCAGCAGCAGACAAGGACAGGGTCCGGGGACCGGGGAGCTGTTTTTT.

Comments on this clonotype: This may be a read error, as it is one base from a much larger clone. The CDR3 is CSARGLALGTDTQHF. The CDR3 DNA sequence: TGCAGTGCTAGAGGACTAGCGCTTGGCACAGATACGCAGCATTTT. This chain joins TRBV20-1 and TRBJ2-3; D gene uncertain. The DNA end lines up better with TRBJ1-5; the J call may be wrong. The germline CDR1 and CDR2 sequences are DFQATT and SNEGSKA (reference sequence). The CDR3 covers 15 residues.

This clonotype was seen many times. This rearrangement joins TRBV6-6 to TRBJ2-7; 8 bases fit TRBD1. This CDR3 spans 13 amino acids. Germline V gene lookup returns CDR1 MNHNY and CDR2 SVGAGI (reference sequence). Trimming took 6 bases from V and 6 from J; bases not matched to a gene: 7. The CDR3 DNA reads TGTGCCAGCAGCCCCGACAGGGGAGGCGAGCAGTACTTC. Translating it yields CASSPDRGGEQYF.

This clonotype was recorded at least ten times. The chain joins TRBV20-1 to TRBJ2-2; D remains unclear. The V end was cut by 6 bases, the J end by 7 bases, with 12 bases between. Germline V CDR1 and CDR2: DFQATT, SNEGSKA (reference sequence). CDR3 length: 12 amino acids. The DNA of the CDR3 is TGCAGTGCCTTGTGGGTGGGCGGGGAGCTGTTTTTT. Translating gives CSALWVGGELFF.

Turning to this clonotype: The CDR3 ends on some other residue instead of the conserved phenylalanine or tryptophan, so this is likely a read error. For the CDR3, the DNA is TGTGCTATAACAAAGCGGGAGGGCCCGGATTCGCAGTATTTA. Amino acid sequence: CAITKREGPDSQYL. The chain recombines TRBV28 with TRBJ2-3, with 10 bases matching TRBD2. Per the germline V gene, CDR1 is MDHEN and CDR2 is SYDVKM. This CDR3 contains 14 residues.

As for this clonotype: This clone may be a read error of a much larger clone one base away. The chain has TRBV20-1 and TRBJ2-3; 7 bases fit TRBD2. The CDR3 has 13 amino acids. The V segment lost 7 bases and the J segment 0 bases; nucleotides outside the gene matches: 4. Germline values: CDR1 DFQATT, CDR2 SNEGSKA (reference sequence). The chain's CDR3 is CSVSGVSTDTQYF. The CDR3 DNA follows: TGCAGTGTGAGCGGGGTTAGCACAGATACGCAGTATTTT.

This clonotype was recorded many times. This chain joins TRBV20-1 and TRBJ2-1; no definite D call. V was cut by 5 bases and J by 6 bases, with 8 bases left in between. CDR1 and CDR2 from the germline V gene are DFQATT and SNEGSKA (reference sequence). CDR3 length: 11 amino acids. The CDR3 nucleotides are TGCAGTGCTGAATGGAGCAATGAGCAGTTCTTC. Its translation is CSAEWSNEQFF.